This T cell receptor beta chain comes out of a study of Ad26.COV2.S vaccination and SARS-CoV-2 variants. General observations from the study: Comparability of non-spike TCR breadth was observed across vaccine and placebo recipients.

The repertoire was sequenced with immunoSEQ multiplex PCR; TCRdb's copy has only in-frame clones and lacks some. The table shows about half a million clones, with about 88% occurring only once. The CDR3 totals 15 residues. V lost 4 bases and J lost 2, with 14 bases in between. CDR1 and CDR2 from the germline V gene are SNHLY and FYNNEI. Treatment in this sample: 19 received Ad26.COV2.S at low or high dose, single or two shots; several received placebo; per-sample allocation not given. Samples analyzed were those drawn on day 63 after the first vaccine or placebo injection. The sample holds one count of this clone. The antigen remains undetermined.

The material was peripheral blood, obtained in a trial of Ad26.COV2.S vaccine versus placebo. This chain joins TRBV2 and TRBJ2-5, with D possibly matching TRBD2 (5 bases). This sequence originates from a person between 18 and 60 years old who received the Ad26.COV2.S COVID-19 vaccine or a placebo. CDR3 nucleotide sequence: TGTGCCAGCAGTGTGTCGCTAGCCCCACAAGAGACCCAGTACTTC. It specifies CASSVSLAPQETQYF.